A single count supports the clone carrying this T cell receptor (beta chain). V was pared by 4 bases and J by 0 bases, with 5 bases of the junction left unmatched. The CDR3 consists of 18 residues. The germline CDR1 and CDR2 sequences are MGHRA and YSYEKL. These data come from a study of cytomegalovirus exposure and HLA in healthy donors. Clones were read by immunoSEQ multiplex PCR, and TCRdb kept only the in-frame ones, dropping some. The sample includes roughly 310,000 clones, 88% of them seen just once. V and J are TRBV4-1 and TRBJ2-3; 15 nucleotides match TRBD2. The receptor's source is a man younger than 45 in good health and CMV-seronegative. The sample consisted of PBMCs. CDR3 amino acids: CASSLGLAGGTSTDTQYF. The CDR3, as DNA: TGCGCCAGCAGCCTGGGACTAGCGGGGGGCACTAGCACAGATACGCAGTATTTT.